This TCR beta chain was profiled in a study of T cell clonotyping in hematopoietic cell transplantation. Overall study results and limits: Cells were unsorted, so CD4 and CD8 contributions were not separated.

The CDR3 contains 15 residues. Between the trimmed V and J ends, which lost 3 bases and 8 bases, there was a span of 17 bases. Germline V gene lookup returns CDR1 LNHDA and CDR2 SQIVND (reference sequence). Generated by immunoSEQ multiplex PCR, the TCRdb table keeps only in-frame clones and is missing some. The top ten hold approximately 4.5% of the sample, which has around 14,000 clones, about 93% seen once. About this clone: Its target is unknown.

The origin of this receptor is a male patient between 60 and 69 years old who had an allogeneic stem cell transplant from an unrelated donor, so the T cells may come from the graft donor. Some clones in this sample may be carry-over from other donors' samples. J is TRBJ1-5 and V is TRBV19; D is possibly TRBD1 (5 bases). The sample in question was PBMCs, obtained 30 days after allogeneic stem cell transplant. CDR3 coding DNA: TGTGCCAGTAGTATTCTCGGCAGGGATCGGGAGCCCCAGCATTTT. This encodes CASSILGRDREPQHF.